This TCR beta chain was sequenced during a study of T cells of healthy individuals. The CDR3 sequence is 14 residues long. Trimming took off 4 bases at V and 4 bases at J, with 10 bases between the two ends. TCRdb reanalysed the 5' RACE reads using MiXCR and keeps one entry per CDR3 protein. The table records about 96,000 distinct CDR3 sequences, around 17% of them present only once. This clonotype has a handful of counts. This rearrangement joins TRBV12-3 or TRBV12-4 to TRBJ2-2, with D possibly TRBD2 on 7 matching bases. The TCR was taken from a human donor in good health. CDR3 sequence: CASSSGGPTGELFF. The DNA for the CDR3 is TGTGCCAGCAGTTCCGGGGGGCCCACCGGGGAGCTGTTTTTT.